One sample yielded the 18 T cell receptor beta chains listed below, sequenced in a study of blood T cell repertoires in COVID-19. Produced via immunoSEQ multiplex PCR; TCRdb's table is partial and in-frame only. The data show tens of thousands of clones, about 81% seen once. The sequencing sample was made of peripheral blood. Every receptor here comes from an elderly man with acute or convalescent COVID-19.

The gene calls are TRBV5-6 and TRBJ1-1, with D hard to call. The V and J ends lost 3 bases and 0 bases respectively, with 12 bases between them. There are 15 residues in the CDR3. Germline values: CDR1 SGHDT, CDR2 YYEEEE. CDR3 sequence (DNA): TGTGCCAGCAGCTCCCGAGGTCTTTTGAACACTGAAGCTTTCTTT. It specifies CASSSRGLLNTEAFF.

This rearrangement joins TRBV27 to TRBJ1-6, with 7 positions matching TRBD1. Germline trimming cut 5 bases from V and 7 bases from J; bases unmatched to any gene: 8. This CDR3 region has 15 residues. Germline CDR1 is MNHEY and CDR2 is SMNVEV (reference sequence). This chain's CDR3 is CASSPRTGWNSPLHF. The DNA of the CDR3 is TGTGCCAGCAGTCCACGGACAGGTTGGAATTCACCCCTCCACTTT.

V is TRBV7-3 and J is TRBJ2-1; a possible D gene is TRBD1 (5 bases). V was shortened by 1 base and J by 4 bases, with 11 bases between the two germline ends. CDR1 is SGHTA and CDR2 is FQGTGA in the germline V gene. The CDR3 covers 15 residues. The CDR3 sequence: CASSLSRALYNEQFF. In DNA, the CDR3 is TGTGCCAGCAGCTTAAGCAGGGCGCTATACAATGAGCAGTTCTTC.

V and J are TRBV29-1 and TRBJ1-1; D call uncertain. V shed 5 bases and J shed 4 bases, with 8 bases lying between them. The CDR3 is 11 residues long. Germline CDR1 SQVTM, CDR2 ANQGSEA. Here the CDR3 reads CSVLSGTEAFF. CDR3 coding DNA: TGCAGCGTTCTGTCGGGCACTGAAGCTTTCTTT.

V usage is TRBV19 and J usage is TRBJ2-7; 7 bases map to TRBD1. This CDR3 is built from 13 residues. V dropped 5 bases and J dropped 5; count of bases not matched to a gene: 6. Germline assignment: CDR1 LNHDA and CDR2 SQIVND (reference sequence). The CDR3 region is CASSPGQLDEQYF. The DNA for the CDR3 is TGTGCCAGTAGTCCGGGACAGCTCGACGAGCAGTACTTC.

V usage is TRBV11-2 and J usage is TRBJ1-4; D is possibly TRBD1 (6 bases). Germline CDR1 and CDR2: SGHAT and FQNNGV. Trimming stripped 3 bases from V and 11 bases from J, with 10 bases between. The CDR3 has 12 amino acids. CDR3 bases: TGTGCCAGCAGCTTTTCGGACAGTAAACTGTTTTTT. Encoded protein: CASSFSDSKLFF. Filled out from reference TRBV11-2 and TRBJ1-4, the complete variable domain reads EAGVAQSPRYKIIEKRQSVAFWCNPISGHATLYWYQQILGQGPKLLIQFQNNGVVDDSQLPKDRFSAERLKGVDSTLKIQPAKLEDSAVYLCASSFSDSKLFFGSGTQLSVL.

The V call is TRBV11-3, the J call TRBJ2-1, with TRBD2 identical over 11 bases. CDR3 length equals 14 residues. V gave up 3 bases and J gave up 8 bases; unmatched junction bases: 3. The germline gives CDR1 SGHNT, CDR2 YENEEA. The CDR3 DNA reads TGTGCCAGCAGCTTTAGCGGGGGGGTCCATGAGCAGTTCTTC. The encoded protein is CASSFSGGVHEQFF. The full variable domain, with the rest looked up from reference TRBV11-3 and TRBJ2-1, is EAGVVQSPRYKIIEKKQPVAFWCNPISGHNTLYWYLQNLGQGPELLIRYENEEAVDDSQLPKDRFSAERLKGVDSTLKIQPAELGDSAVYLCASSFSGGVHEQFFGPGTRLTVL.

CDR3 coding DNA: TGTGCCAGCTCAACGACTAATTTTGAGCAGTACTTC. Translated: CASSTTNFEQYF. V usage is TRBV18 and J usage is TRBJ2-7; a possible D gene is TRBD2 (5 bases). This CDR3 has 12 amino acids. Germline V CDR1 and CDR2: KGHSH, LQKENI. With 5 bases removed from V and 7 bases from J, the gap between germline ends came to 12 bases. Complete variable domain (other parts from reference TRBV18 and TRBJ2-7): NAGVMQNPRHLVRRRGQEARLRCSPMKGHSHVYWYRQLPEEGLKFMVYLQKENIIDESGMPKERFSAEFPKEGPSILRIQQVVRGDSAAYFCASSTTNFEQYFGPGTRLTVT.

This clone was recorded only once. The chain couples TRBV7-8 to TRBJ2-1; D gene uncertain. Trimming took off 5 bases at V and 9 bases at J, with 11 bases between the two ends. The CDR3 runs to 12 residues. CDR1 and CDR2 (germline): SGHVS, FQNEAQ. The CDR3 here is CASSLLVSEQFF. The CDR3 region has the DNA TGTGCCAGCAGCCTTTTAGTATCTGAGCAGTTCTTC.

The chain combines TRBV11-2 with TRBJ2-1; D uncertain. Trimming left V 1 base short and J 0 bases short, with 13 bases between. In germline, CDR1 is SGHAT, CDR2 FQNNGV. The CDR3 is 17 amino acids. CDR3 residues: CASSLVYQVFSYNEQFF. For the CDR3, the DNA is TGTGCCAGCAGCTTAGTGTATCAGGTATTCTCCTACAATGAGCAGTTCTTC.

The V and J genes are TRBV10-3 and TRBJ1-4, with D tentatively TRBD1 (6 bases). The CDR3 length is 14 residues. Per germline, CDR1 ENHRY and CDR2 SYGVKD. V was clipped by 3 bases and J by 7 bases, with 12 bases between them. CDR3 sequence: CAISETGIGEKLFF. Written as DNA, the CDR3 is TGTGCCATCAGTGAAACAGGGATTGGTGAAAAACTGTTTTTT.

The chain combines TRBV7-9 with TRBJ1-5, with D unresolved. Germline V gene lookup returns CDR1 SEHNR and CDR2 FQNEAQ (reference sequence). This CDR3 has 13 residues. V shed 0 bases and J shed 5 bases, with 5 bases lying between them. The CDR3 protein is CASSLAGDQPQHF. DNA for the CDR3: TGTGCCAGCAGCTTAGCCGGGGATCAGCCCCAGCATTTT.

The V gene is TRBV11-2, the J gene TRBJ2-5, with TRBD1 matching 10 bases. Trimming took 5 bases from V and 9 from J; bases not matched to a gene: 12. CDR3 length: 15 amino acids. Germline CDR1 and CDR2: SGHAT and FQNNGV. CDR3 coding DNA: TGTGCCAGCAGCGGAACCGGGACAGGGGCATCGGCCCAGTACTTC. Its translation is CASSGTGTGASAQYF. The variable domain in full, completed from reference TRBV11-2 and TRBJ2-5, reads EAGVAQSPRYKIIEKRQSVAFWCNPISGHATLYWYQQILGQGPKLLIQFQNNGVVDDSQLPKDRFSAERLKGVDSTLKIQPAKLEDSAVYLCASSGTGTGASAQYFGPGTRLLVL.

Judged by abundance, this clone is medium-sized. CDR3 protein: CASSPEGVGDTEAFF. The CDR3 DNA is TGTGCCAGCAGTCCCGAGGGGGTGGGGGACACTGAAGCTTTCTTT. This rearrangement joins TRBV28 to TRBJ1-1; tentative D call: TRBD1 (6 bases). This CDR3 spans 15 amino acids. The germline V gene encodes CDR1 MDHEN and CDR2 SYDVKM. The V end lost 5 bases, the J end lost 3 bases, and 16 bases lay between the germline ends.

This clone was counted only a few times. The genes are TRBV5-1 and TRBJ1-4, with TRBD1 as a possible D gene (6 bases). V lost 2 bases to trimming and J lost 4 bases, with 27 bases between them. There are 20 residues in the CDR3. Germline lookup yields CDR1 SGHRS and CDR2 YFSETQ. In nucleotides, the CDR3 is TGCGCCAGCAGCTTTTCTTCCGGTACCCGTCAGGGGCCCGATAATGAAAAACTGTTTTTT. Residues: CASSFSSGTRQGPDNEKLFF. The whole variable domain, remainder taken from reference TRBV5-1 and TRBJ1-4, is KAGVTQTPRYLIKTRGQQVTLSCSPISGHRSVSWYQQTPGQGLQFLFEYFSETQRNKGNFPGRFSGRQFSNSRSEMNVSTLELGDSALYLCASSFSSGTRQGPDNEKLFFGSGTQLSVL.

The rearrangement joins TRBV4-1 to TRBJ2-7; TRBD1 agrees at 11 bases. V lost 1 base to trimming and J lost 3 bases; unmatched junction nucleotides: 5. The CDR3 runs to 16 residues. Germline V gives CDR1 MGHRA, CDR2 YSYEKL. The CDR3 coding sequence is TGCGCCAGCAGCCAAGTTTCCGGGACAGGGGGCTACGAGCAGTACTTC. Translation gives CASSQVSGTGGYEQYF.

The chain joins TRBV7-2 to TRBJ2-7, with D tentatively TRBD1 (6 bases). Germline assignment: CDR1 SGHTA and CDR2 FQGNSA. The CDR3 has 14 residues. V lost 4 bases and J lost 3, with 13 bases in between. The DNA of the CDR3 is TGTGCCAGCAGCTCCCAGACAGGACACTACGAGCAGTACTTC. This encodes CASSSQTGHYEQYF.

This clone occurred many times. The rearrangement joins TRBV5-1 to TRBJ2-5, with 9 positions matching TRBD1. CDR1 and CDR2 (germline): SGHRS, YFSETQ. V was clipped by 4 bases and J by 1 base; unmatched bases: 8. The CDR3 has 16 amino acids. The CDR3 DNA sequence: TGCGCCAGCAGCGGGGGGACAGGGATCTTCCAAGAGACCCAGTACTTC. This codes for CASSGGTGIFQETQYF.